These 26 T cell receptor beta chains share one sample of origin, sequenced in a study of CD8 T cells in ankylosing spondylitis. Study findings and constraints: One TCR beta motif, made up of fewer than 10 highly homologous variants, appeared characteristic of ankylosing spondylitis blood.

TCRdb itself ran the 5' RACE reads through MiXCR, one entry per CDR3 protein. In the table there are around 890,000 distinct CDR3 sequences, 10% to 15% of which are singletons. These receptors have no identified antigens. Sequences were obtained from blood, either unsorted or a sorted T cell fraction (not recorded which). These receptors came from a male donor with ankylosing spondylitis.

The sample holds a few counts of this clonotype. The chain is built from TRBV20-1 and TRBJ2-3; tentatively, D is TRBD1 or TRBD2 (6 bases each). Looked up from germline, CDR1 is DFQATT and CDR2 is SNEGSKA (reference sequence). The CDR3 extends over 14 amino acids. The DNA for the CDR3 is TGCAGGTGGGCTCGGGGGCCTAGGGGAAATACGCAGTATTTT. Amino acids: CRWARGPRGNTQYF.

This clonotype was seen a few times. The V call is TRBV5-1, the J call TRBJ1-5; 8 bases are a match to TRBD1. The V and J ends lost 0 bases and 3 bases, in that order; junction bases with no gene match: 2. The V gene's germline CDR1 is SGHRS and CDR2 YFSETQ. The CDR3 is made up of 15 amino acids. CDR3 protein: CASSLDRGINQPQHF. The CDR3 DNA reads TGCGCCAGCAGCTTGGACAGGGGGATCAATCAGCCCCAGCATTTT.

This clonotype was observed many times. The CDR3 reads CASRTGKDQPQHF. The CDR3 region has the DNA TGTGCCAGCAGGACAGGGAAAGATCAGCCCCAGCATTTT. The chain has TRBV12-3 or TRBV12-4 and TRBJ1-5, with 7 positions matching TRBD1. The trim removed 6 bases at V and 5 bases at J, leaving 4 bases unmatched. This CDR3 contains 13 residues.

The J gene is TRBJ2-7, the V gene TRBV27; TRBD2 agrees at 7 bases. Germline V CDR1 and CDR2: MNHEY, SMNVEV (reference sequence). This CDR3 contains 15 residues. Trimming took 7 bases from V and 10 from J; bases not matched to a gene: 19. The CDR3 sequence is CASKAGPQSDLLQYF. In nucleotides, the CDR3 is TGTGCCAGCAAAGCGGGACCCCAAAGCGACTTATTACAGTACTTC.

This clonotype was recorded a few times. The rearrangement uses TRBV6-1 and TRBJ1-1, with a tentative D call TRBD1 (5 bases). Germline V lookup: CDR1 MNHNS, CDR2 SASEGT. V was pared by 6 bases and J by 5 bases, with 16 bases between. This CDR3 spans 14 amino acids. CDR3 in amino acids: CASSLGTWGTEAFF. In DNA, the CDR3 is TGTGCCAGCAGCCTTGGGACTTGGGGGACTGAAGCTTTCTTT.

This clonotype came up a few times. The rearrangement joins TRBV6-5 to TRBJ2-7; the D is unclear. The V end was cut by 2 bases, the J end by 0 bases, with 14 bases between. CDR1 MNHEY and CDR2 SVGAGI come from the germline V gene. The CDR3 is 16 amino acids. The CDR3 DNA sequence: TGTGCCAGCAGTTACCCCCCTCAGACGCTCTCCTACGAGCAGTACTTC. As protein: CASSYPPQTLSYEQYF.

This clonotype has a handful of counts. DNA for the CDR3: TGTGCCAGCAGCCCAGGCGGCAGGGGGTTCAATGAGCAGTTCTTC. Residues: CASSPGGRGFNEQFF. V gene TRBV6-2 or TRBV6-3 combines with J gene TRBJ2-1; 7 positions match TRBD1. The germline V gene has CDR1 MNHEY and CDR2 SVGEGT. The ends lost 6 bases at V and 6 bases at J; junction bases unmatched: 11. The CDR3 covers 15 residues.

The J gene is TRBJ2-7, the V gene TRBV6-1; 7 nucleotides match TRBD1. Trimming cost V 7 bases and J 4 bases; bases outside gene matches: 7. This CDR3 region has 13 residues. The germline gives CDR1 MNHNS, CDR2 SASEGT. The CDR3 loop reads CASTSDRYYEQYF. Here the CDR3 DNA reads TGTGCCAGCACCTCGGACAGGTATTACGAGCAGTACTTC.

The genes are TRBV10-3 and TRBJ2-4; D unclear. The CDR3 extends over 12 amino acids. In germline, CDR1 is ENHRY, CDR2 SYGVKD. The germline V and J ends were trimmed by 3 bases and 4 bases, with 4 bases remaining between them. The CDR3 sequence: CAISDYKNIQYF. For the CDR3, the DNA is TGTGCCATCAGTGACTATAAAAACATTCAGTACTTC.

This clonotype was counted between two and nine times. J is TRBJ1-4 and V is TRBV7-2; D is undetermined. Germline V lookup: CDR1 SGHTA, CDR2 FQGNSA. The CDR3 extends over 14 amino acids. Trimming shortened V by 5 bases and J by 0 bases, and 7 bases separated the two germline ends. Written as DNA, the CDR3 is TGTGCCAGCAGCATCACATCAACTAATGAAAAACTGTTTTTT. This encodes CASSITSTNEKLFF.

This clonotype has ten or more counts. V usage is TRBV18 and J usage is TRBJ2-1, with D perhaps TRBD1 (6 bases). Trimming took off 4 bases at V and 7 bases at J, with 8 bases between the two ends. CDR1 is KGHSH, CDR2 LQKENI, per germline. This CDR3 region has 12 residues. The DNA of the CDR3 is TGTGCCAGCTCACGGGACAAGAATGAGCAGTTCTTC. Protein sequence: CASSRDKNEQFF.

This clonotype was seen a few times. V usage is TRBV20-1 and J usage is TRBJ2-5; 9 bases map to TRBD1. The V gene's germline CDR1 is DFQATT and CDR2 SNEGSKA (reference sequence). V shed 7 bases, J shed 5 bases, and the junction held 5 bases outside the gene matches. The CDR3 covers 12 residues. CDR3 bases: TGCAGTGGGGAAGGGACAGGGGAGACCCAGTACTTC. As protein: CSGEGTGETQYF.

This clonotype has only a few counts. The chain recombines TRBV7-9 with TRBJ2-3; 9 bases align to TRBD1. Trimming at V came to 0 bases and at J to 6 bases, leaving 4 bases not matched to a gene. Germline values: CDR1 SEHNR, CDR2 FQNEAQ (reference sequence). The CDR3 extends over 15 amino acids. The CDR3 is CASSLAGTGYDTQYF. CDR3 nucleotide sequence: TGTGCCAGCAGCTTAGCCGGGACAGGGTATGATACGCAGTATTTT.

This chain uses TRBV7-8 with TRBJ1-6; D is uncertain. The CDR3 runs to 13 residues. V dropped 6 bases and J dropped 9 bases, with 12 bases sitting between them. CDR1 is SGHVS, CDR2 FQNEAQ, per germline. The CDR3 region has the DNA TGTGCCAGCAGTCTACTACAGAGTTCACCCCTCCACTTT. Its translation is CASSLLQSSPLHF.

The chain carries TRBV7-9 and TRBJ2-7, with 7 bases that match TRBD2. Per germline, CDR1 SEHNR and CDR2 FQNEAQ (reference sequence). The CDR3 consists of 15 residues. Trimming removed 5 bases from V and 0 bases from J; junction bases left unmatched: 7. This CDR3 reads CASSPWTSLSYEQYF. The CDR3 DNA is TGTGCCAGCAGCCCGTGGACTAGTCTCTCCTACGAGCAGTACTTC.

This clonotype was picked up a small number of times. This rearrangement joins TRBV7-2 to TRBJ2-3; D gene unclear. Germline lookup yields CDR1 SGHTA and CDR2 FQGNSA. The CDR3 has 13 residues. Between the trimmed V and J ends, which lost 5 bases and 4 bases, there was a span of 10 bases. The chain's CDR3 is CASSPSLPDTQYF. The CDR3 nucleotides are TGTGCCAGCAGCCCCTCTCTCCCAGATACGCAGTATTTT. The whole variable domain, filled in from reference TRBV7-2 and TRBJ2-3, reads GAGVSQSPSNKVTEKGKDVELRCDPISGHTALYWYRQSLGQGLEFLIYFQGNSAPDKSGLPSDRFSAERTGGSVSTLTIQRTQQEDSAVYLCASSPSLPDTQYFGPGTRLTVL.

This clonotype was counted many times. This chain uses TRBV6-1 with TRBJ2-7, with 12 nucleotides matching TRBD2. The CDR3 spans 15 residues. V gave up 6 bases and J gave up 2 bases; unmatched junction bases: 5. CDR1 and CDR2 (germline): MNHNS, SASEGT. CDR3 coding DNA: TGTGCCAGCAGCTTCGGACTAGCGGGGACCTACGAGCAGTACTTC. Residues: CASSFGLAGTYEQYF.

CDR3 bases: TGTGCCAGCAGTTTAGATCTTAGTTTGGGGACTCGCCTCTACGAGCAGTACTTC. It translates to CASSLDLSLGTRLYEQYF. The V and J genes are TRBV28 and TRBJ2-7; a weak D match, TRBD2 (6 bases). Per germline, CDR1 MDHEN and CDR2 SYDVKM. V was cut by 2 bases and J by 3 bases, with 23 bases left in between. This CDR3 contains 18 residues.

For the CDR3, the DNA is TGTGCCACCAGCAGGGACCTCCCTGGGGGGGAGCAGTACTTC. This translates into CATSRDLPGGEQYF. J is TRBJ2-7 and V is TRBV15; possibly TRBD2 for D (6 bases). The CDR3 is made up of 14 amino acids. Germline CDR1 LNHNV, CDR2 YYDKDF (reference sequence). V was cut by 3 bases and J by 7 bases, with 16 bases left in between.

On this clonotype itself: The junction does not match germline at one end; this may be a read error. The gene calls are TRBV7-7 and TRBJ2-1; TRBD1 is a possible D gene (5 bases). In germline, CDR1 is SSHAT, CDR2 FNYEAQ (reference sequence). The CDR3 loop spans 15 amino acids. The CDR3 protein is CASSPLGAGSSEQFF. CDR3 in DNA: TGTGCTAGCAGCCCCTTGGGTGCAGGGTCCAGTGAGCAGTTCTTC.

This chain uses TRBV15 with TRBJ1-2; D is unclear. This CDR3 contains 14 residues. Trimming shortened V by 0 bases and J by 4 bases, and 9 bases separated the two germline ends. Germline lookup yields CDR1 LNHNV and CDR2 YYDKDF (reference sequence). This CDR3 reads CATSRERRAYGYTF. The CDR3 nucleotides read TGTGCCACCAGCAGAGAGAGGCGGGCCTATGGCTACACCTTC.

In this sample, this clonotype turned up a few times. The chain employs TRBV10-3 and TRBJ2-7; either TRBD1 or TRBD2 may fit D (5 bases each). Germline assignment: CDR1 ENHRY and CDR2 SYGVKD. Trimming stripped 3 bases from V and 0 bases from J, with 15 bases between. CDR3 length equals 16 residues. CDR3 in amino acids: CAISDRRGQSSYEQYF. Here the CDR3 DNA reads TGTGCCATCAGTGACAGACGGGGCCAGAGCTCCTACGAGCAGTACTTC.

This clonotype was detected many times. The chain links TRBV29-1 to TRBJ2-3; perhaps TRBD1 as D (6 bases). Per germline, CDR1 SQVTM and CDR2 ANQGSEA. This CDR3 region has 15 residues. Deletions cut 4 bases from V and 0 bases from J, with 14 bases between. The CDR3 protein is CSVVPRGGSTDTQYF. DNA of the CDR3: TGCAGCGTTGTCCCGCGAGGGGGAAGCACAGATACGCAGTATTTT.

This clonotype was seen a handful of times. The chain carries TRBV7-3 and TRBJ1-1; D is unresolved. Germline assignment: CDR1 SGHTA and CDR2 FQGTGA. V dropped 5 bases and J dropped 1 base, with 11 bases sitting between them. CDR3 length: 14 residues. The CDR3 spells CASSAFAGNTEAFF. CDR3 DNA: TGTGCCAGCAGCGCCTTCGCAGGGAACACTGAAGCTTTCTTT. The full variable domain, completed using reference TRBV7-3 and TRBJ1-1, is GAGVSQTPSNKVTEKGKYVELRCDPISGHTALYWYRQSLGQGPEFLIYFQGTGAADDSGLPNDRFFAVRPEGSVSTLKIQRTERGDSAVYLCASSAFAGNTEAFFGQGTRLTVV.

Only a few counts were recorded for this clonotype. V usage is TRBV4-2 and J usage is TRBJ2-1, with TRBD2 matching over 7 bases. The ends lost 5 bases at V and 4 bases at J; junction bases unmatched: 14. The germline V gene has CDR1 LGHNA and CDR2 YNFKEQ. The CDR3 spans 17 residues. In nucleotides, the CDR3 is TGTGCCAGCAGCTTGCACCCCTCTAGCGGAGATTACAATGAGCAGTTCTTC. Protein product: CASSLHPSSGDYNEQFF.

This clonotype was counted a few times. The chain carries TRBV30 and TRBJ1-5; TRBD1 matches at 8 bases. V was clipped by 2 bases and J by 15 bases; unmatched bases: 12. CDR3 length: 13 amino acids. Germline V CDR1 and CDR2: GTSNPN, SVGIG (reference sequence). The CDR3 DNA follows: TGTGCCTGGAGTCTTTCCGGACAGGGTATTATGCATTTT. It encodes CAWSLSGQGIMHF.